These 22 T cell receptor beta chains originate from one sample sequenced in a study of cytomegalovirus exposure and HLA in healthy donors. The method was immunoSEQ multiplex PCR; TCRdb's version includes in-frame clones alone and lacks a portion of them. Counted here are around 70,000 clones, roughly 94% occurring once; the ten biggest clones make up approximately 2.1%. The sequenced sample was PBMCs. The source is a woman between 18 and 29 years old in good health and CMV-seropositive.

The chain combines TRBV6-5 with TRBJ2-5, with 11 bases fitting TRBD2. The CDR3 length is 15 residues. Germline V gives CDR1 MNHEY, CDR2 SVGAGI. With 5 bases clipped from V and 3 bases from J, the junction kept 5 bases outside the gene matches. DNA for the CDR3: TGTGCCAGCAGTCCTAGGGGACTAGCGGAAGAGACCCAGTACTTC. This gives the protein CASSPRGLAEETQYF.

This chain connects TRBV7-6 to TRBJ1-1, with no clear D. The germline CDR1 and CDR2 sequences are SGHVS and FNYEAQ. V was trimmed by 1 base and J by 4 bases, leaving 7 bases between them. CDR3 size: 13 residues. CDR3 in amino acids: CASSLGAGTEAFF. DNA for the CDR3: TGTGCCAGCAGCTTAGGGGCGGGCACTGAAGCTTTCTTT.

This sequence joins TRBV7-2 and TRBJ2-1, with D unresolved. This CDR3 region has 15 residues. The V end was cut by 4 bases, the J end by 0 bases, with 10 bases between. In germline, CDR1 is SGHTA, CDR2 FQGNSA. The DNA of the CDR3 is TGTGCCAGCAGCTGGATGAGCGACTCCTACAATGAGCAGTTCTTC. It encodes CASSWMSDSYNEQFF.

The chain couples TRBV7-9 to TRBJ2-7, with a weak D call TRBD2 (6 bases). The CDR3 runs to 12 residues. The V gene lost 5 bases and the J gene lost 6 bases, with 11 bases spanning the gap. CDR1 and CDR2 (germline): SEHNR, FQNEAQ (reference sequence). The CDR3 sequence: CASSLGGAEQYF. As DNA, the CDR3 is TGTGCCAGCAGCCTCGGCGGGGCCGAGCAGTACTTC.

This chain joins TRBV30 and TRBJ1-5; D is unclear. The CDR3 is 13 residues long. Germline V CDR1 and CDR2: GTSNPN, SVGIG (reference sequence). V was cut by 0 bases and J by 3 bases, with 6 bases left in between. In DNA, the CDR3 is TGTGCCTGGAGTGTGCAGGACAATCAGCCCCAGCATTTT. This translates into CAWSVQDNQPQHF.

This clone was observed once. The rearrangement joins TRBV5-6 to TRBJ1-4; the D is unclear. This CDR3 comprises 16 residues. V gave up 4 bases and J gave up 0 bases, with 13 bases separating them. CDR1 is SGHDT, CDR2 YYEEEE, per germline. CDR3 bases: TGTGCCAGCAGCCCCAACCCGGGGACAACTAATGAAAAACTGTTTTTT. It is translated as CASSPNPGTTNEKLFF. Drawing the rest from reference TRBV5-6 and TRBJ1-4, the complete variable domain is DAGVTQSPTHLIKTRGQQVTLRCSPKSGHDTVSWYQQALGQGPQFIFQYYEEEERQRGNFPDRFSGHQFPNYSSELNVNALLLGDSALYLCASSPNPGTTNEKLFFGSGTQLSVL.

This chain uses TRBV5-4 with TRBJ2-3; a weak D match, TRBD2 (6 bases). Germline CDR1 and CDR2: SGHNT and YYREEE (reference sequence). The CDR3 has 15 residues. V was pared by 0 bases and J by 1 base, with 9 bases between. The CDR3 region is CASSLEGGGTDTQYF. The CDR3 DNA reads TGTGCCAGCAGCTTGGAGGGCGGGGGCACAGATACGCAGTATTTT.

This chain joins TRBV30 and TRBJ2-7, with TRBD1 identical over 11 bases. CDR3 length equals 14 residues. Unmatched junction bases numbered 8, after V lost 5 bases and J lost 5 bases. Germline V lookup: CDR1 GTSNPN, CDR2 SVGIG (reference sequence). CDR3 residues: CAWGPGQGVNEQYF. The CDR3 region has the DNA TGTGCCTGGGGTCCGGGACAGGGGGTCAACGAGCAGTACTTC.

The chain links TRBV7-9 to TRBJ2-5; D gene ambiguous. Trimming took 0 bases from V and 2 from J, leaving 4 bases between them. This CDR3 has 13 amino acids. Germline-derived CDR1 and CDR2 are SEHNR and FQNEAQ (reference sequence). The CDR3 is CASSLAQQETQYF. The CDR3 DNA reads as TGTGCCAGCAGCTTAGCACAGCAAGAGACCCAGTACTTC. Looking up the rest from reference TRBV7-9 and TRBJ2-5 gives the full variable domain: DTGVSQNPRHKITKRGQNVTFRCDPISEHNRLYWYRQTLGQGPEFLTYFQNEAQLEKSRLLSDRFSAERPKGSFSTLEIQRTEQGDSAMYLCASSLAQQETQYFGPGTRLLVL.

J is TRBJ2-6 and V is TRBV11-2, with 11 bases identical to TRBD2. CDR3 length: 16 amino acids. Germline trimming cut 5 bases from V and 2 bases from J; bases unmatched to any gene: 2. The germline V gene encodes CDR1 SGHAT and CDR2 FQNNGV. CDR3 loop: CASSPLAGAGANVLTF. CDR3 nucleotide sequence: TGTGCCAGCAGCCCACTAGCGGGGGCTGGGGCCAACGTCCTGACTTTC.

The rearrangement links TRBV15 to TRBJ1-1, with 8 bases fitting TRBD1. Germline CDR1 is LNHNV and CDR2 is YYDKDF (reference sequence). Losses at the gene ends were 1 base for V and 8 bases for J; bases not matched to a gene: 6. The CDR3 contains 14 residues. The CDR3 loop reads CATSRVGGTGEAFF. The CDR3 DNA reads as TGTGCCACCAGCAGAGTAGGGGGGACAGGCGAAGCTTTCTTT. Combining the CDR3 with reference TRBV15 and TRBJ1-1 gives the whole variable domain DAMVIQNPRYQVTQFGKPVTLSCSQTLNHNVMYWYQQKSSQAPKLLFHYYDKDFNNEADTPDNFQSRRPNTSFCFLDIRSPGLGDTAMYLCATSRVGGTGEAFFGQGTRLTVV.

The genes are TRBV7-2 and TRBJ1-5; D remains unclear. CDR1 is SGHTA and CDR2 is FQGNSA in the germline V gene. Trimming took off 5 bases at V and 4 bases at J, with 12 bases between the two ends. This CDR3 has 14 residues. The CDR3 DNA sequence: TGTGCCAGCAGCCCGATGGCAGTTAATCAGCCCCAGCATTTT. This encodes CASSPMAVNQPQHF.

This clone appeared a single time. The rearrangement joins TRBV2 to TRBJ2-2, with 14 bases identical to TRBD2. This CDR3 is built from 14 residues. CDR1 and CDR2 (germline): SNHLY, FYNNEI. Trimming at V came to 9 bases and at J to 4 bases, leaving 1 base not matched to a gene. The CDR3, as DNA: TGTGCCAGGGGGACTAGCGGGAGCACCGGGGAGCTGTTTTTT. It translates to CARGTSGSTGELFF.

The V and J genes are TRBV15 and TRBJ1-2, with TRBD1 identical over 10 bases. V dropped 5 bases and J dropped 4; count of bases not matched to a gene: 7. CDR3 length equals 15 residues. Germline CDR1 LNHNV, CDR2 YYDKDF (reference sequence). For the CDR3, the DNA is TGTGCCACCAGCTCTTGGGACAGGGGCACCTATGGCTACACCTTC. Translating it yields CATSSWDRGTYGYTF.

Worth noting for this clone: The junction shows a germline mismatch at one end, possibly a read error. V is TRBV5-6 and J is TRBJ1-2; D is undetermined. Germline V gene lookup returns CDR1 SGHDT and CDR2 YYEEEE. CDR3 length: 13 residues. CDR3 sequence reads: CAGSHQAHYGYTF. The CDR3 DNA follows: TGTGCCGGCAGCCACCAGGCCCATTATGGCTACACCTTC. The whole variable domain, remainder taken from reference TRBV5-6 and TRBJ1-2, is DAGVTQSPTHLIKTRGQQVTLRCSPKSGHDTVSWYQQALGQGPQFIFQYYEEEERQRGNFPDRFSGHQFPNYSSELNVNALLLGDSALYLCAGSHQAHYGYTFGSGTRLTVV.

The chain recombines TRBV4-1 with TRBJ2-7, with D possibly being TRBD2 (6 bases). Germline CDR1 MGHRA, CDR2 YSYEKL. The CDR3 is 15 residues long. The V end was cut by 3 bases, the J end by 0 bases, with 12 bases between. For the CDR3, the DNA is TGCGCCAGCAGCCACCACGGGGACTCCTCCTACGAGCAGTACTTC. Amino acid sequence: CASSHHGDSSYEQYF.

The genes are TRBV7-9 and TRBJ2-5; D is possibly TRBD2 (5 bases). The CDR3 consists of 15 residues. The germline gives CDR1 SEHNR, CDR2 FQNEAQ (reference sequence). V was trimmed by 3 bases and J by 2 bases, leaving 13 bases between them. The CDR3 region has the DNA TGTGCCAGCAGCTTTCCCCGACGGGGACAAGAGACCCAGTACTTC. Encoded protein: CASSFPRRGQETQYF.

Details on this clone: The same CDR3 also results from other DNA sequences found in this sample. The rearrangement links TRBV14 to TRBJ2-1; 11 bases match TRBD2. Germline values: CDR1 SGHDN, CDR2 FVKESK. This CDR3 has 15 amino acids. V dropped 6 bases and J dropped 7; count of bases not matched to a gene: 8. The CDR3 DNA reads as TGTGCCAGCAGTCCCAGTCTAGCGGGGGGTAATGAGCAGTTCTTC. Protein product: CASSPSLAGGNEQFF. Drawing the rest from reference TRBV14 and TRBJ2-1, the complete variable domain is EAGVTQFPSHSVIEKGQTVTLRCDPISGHDNLYWYRRVMGKEIKFLLHFVKESKQDESGMPNNRFLAERTGGTYSTLKVQPAELEDSGVYFCASSPSLAGGNEQFFGPGTRLTVL.

This chain uses TRBV13 with TRBJ2-5; 9 positions agree with TRBD1. CDR3 length: 15 residues. Germline lookup yields CDR1 PRHDT and CDR2 FYEKMQ (reference sequence). V lost 5 bases, J lost 7 bases, and 11 bases stayed unmatched. CDR3 sequence (DNA): TGTGCCAGCAGCCCACAGGGGGCTGGTGGAGCGACCCAGTACTTC. Its translation: CASSPQGAGGATQYF.

This chain links TRBV7-9 with TRBJ2-3; tentative D call: TRBD1 (5 bases). Germline loops: CDR1 SEHNR, CDR2 FQNEAQ (reference sequence). The CDR3 consists of 14 residues. V was pared by 9 bases and J by 3 bases, with 16 bases between. The CDR3 sequence is CASQRGTATDTQYF. For the CDR3, the DNA is TGTGCCAGTCAAAGGGGTACGGCGACAGATACGCAGTATTTT. The variable domain in full, with the rest retrieved from reference TRBV7-9 and TRBJ2-3, is DTGVSQNPRHKITKRGQNVTFRCDPISEHNRLYWYRQTLGQGPEFLTYFQNEAQLEKSRLLSDRFSAERPKGSFSTLEIQRTEQGDSAMYLCASQRGTATDTQYFGPGTRLTVL.

The chain carries TRBV11-2 and TRBJ2-1, with D tentatively TRBD2 (6 bases). The CDR3 spans 11 residues. Germline CDR1 and CDR2: SGHAT and FQNNGV. V was cut by 5 bases and J by 14 bases, with 13 bases left in between. CDR3 protein: CASSAGPLEFF. CDR3 nucleotides: TGTGCCAGCAGCGCGGGACCCCTGGAGTTCTTC. Combining the CDR3 with reference TRBV11-2 and TRBJ2-1 gives the whole variable domain EAGVAQSPRYKIIEKRQSVAFWCNPISGHATLYWYQQILGQGPKLLIQFQNNGVVDDSQLPKDRFSAERLKGVDSTLKIQPAKLEDSAVYLCASSAGPLEFFGPGTRLTVL.

The rearrangement uses TRBV2 and TRBJ2-5; D unresolved. V dropped 4 bases and J dropped 5 bases, with 8 bases sitting between them. Germline V CDR1 and CDR2: SNHLY, FYNNEI. The CDR3 totals 12 residues. CDR3 coding DNA: TGTGCCAGCAGTGCCCCCCCTGAGACCCAGTACTTC. This sequence encodes CASSAPPETQYF. The full variable domain, its missing parts supplied by reference TRBV2 and TRBJ2-5, is EPEVTQTPSHQVTQMGQEVILRCVPISNHLYFYWYRQILGQKVEFLVSFYNNEISEKSEIFDDQFSVERPDGSNFTLKIRSTKLEDSAMYFCASSAPPETQYFGPGTRLLVL.